The 27 T cell receptor beta chains listed next were all sequenced from one sample in a study of cytomegalovirus exposure and HLA in healthy donors. PCR primers comprised 60 Vbeta and 13 Jbeta primers. Some clones are missing from TCRdb's copy, which holds only in-frame ones; the method was immunoSEQ multiplex PCR. This sample carries roughly 110,000 clones, roughly 72% of them seen once, and the ten largest clones take 7.8%. Sequenced input: PBMCs. These receptors were taken from a man aged 30-40 years in good health and CMV-seronegative.

The rearrangement links TRBV6-5 to TRBJ1-3, with a weak D call TRBD1 (5 bases). Germline-derived CDR1 and CDR2 are MNHEY and SVGAGI. The V gene lost 0 bases and the J gene lost 7 bases, with 13 bases spanning the gap. The CDR3 spans 15 residues. The CDR3 region has the DNA TGTGCCAGCAGTTACTCTGCAGGGAGGGTCAACACCATATATTTT. Its translation: CASSYSAGRVNTIYF.

The V call is TRBV4-2, the J call TRBJ1-1, with 9 bases identical to TRBD1. Per the germline V gene, CDR1 is LGHNA and CDR2 is YNFKEQ. The CDR3 has 15 residues. V trimming: 4 bases; J trimming: 6 bases; junction bases outside the gene matches: 9. The CDR3 loop is CASSRTDRGRAEAFF. CDR3 in DNA: TGTGCCAGCAGCCGTACGGACAGGGGCCGGGCTGAAGCTTTCTTT.

This clone was observed a handful of times. J is TRBJ2-5 and V is TRBV7-8, with 10 bases matching TRBD1. The CDR3 has 16 residues. The trim removed 1 base at V and 1 base at J, leaving 3 bases unmatched. Germline values: CDR1 SGHVS, CDR2 FQNEAQ. CDR3: CASSLGQGALQETQYF. The CDR3 DNA is TGTGCCAGCAGCTTAGGACAGGGGGCTCTCCAAGAGACCCAGTACTTC.

The chain uses TRBV5-1 and TRBJ2-3, with D uncertain. This CDR3 contains 16 residues. Germline V gives CDR1 SGHRS, CDR2 YFSETQ. Trimming took off 1 base at V and 0 bases at J, with 12 bases between the two ends. CDR3 residues: CASSLRVSSSTDTQYF. The CDR3 DNA follows: TGCGCCAGCAGCTTGCGGGTGAGCTCTAGCACAGATACGCAGTATTTT.

The CDR3: CASSLSRGSSSQYF. CDR3 DNA sequence: TGTGCCAGCAGTTTATCCAGGGGGTCGAGCTCCCAGTACTTC. This sequence joins TRBV28 and TRBJ2-5, with 7 nucleotides matching TRBD1. The germline gives CDR1 MDHEN, CDR2 SYDVKM. V dropped 1 base and J dropped 9; count of bases not matched to a gene: 8. There are 14 residues in the CDR3. Full variable domain (missing parts from reference TRBV28 and TRBJ2-5): DVKVTQSSRYLVKRTGEKVFLECVQDMDHENMFWYRQDPGLGLRLIYFSYDVKMKEKGDIPEGYSVSREKKERFSLILESASTNQTSMYLCASSLSRGSSSQYFGPGTRLLVL.

This clone came up once. The chain is built from TRBV6-6 and TRBJ1-1; maybe TRBD1 (5 bases). V was trimmed by 6 bases and J by 2 bases, leaving 13 bases between them. This CDR3 is 14 amino acids long. Germline V gives CDR1 MNHNY, CDR2 SVGAGI (reference sequence). DNA of the CDR3: TGTGCCAGCAGACAATCCGGGGGAAACACTGAAGCTTTCTTT. Translating gives CASRQSGGNTEAFF.

This clone was seen more than once but under ten times. Here the CDR3 reads CASSWDTRSKDSPLHF. CDR3 nucleotides: TGTGCCAGCAGCTGGGACACACGAAGTAAAGATTCACCCCTCCACTTT. The chain carries TRBV5-4 and TRBJ1-6, with D possibly being TRBD1 (6 bases). The CDR3 spans 16 residues. With 3 bases removed from V and 8 bases from J, the gap between germline ends came to 18 bases. Germline V gene sequence: CDR1 SGHNT, CDR2 YYREEE (reference sequence). The full variable domain, in which reference TRBV5-4 and TRBJ1-6 provide the parts outside the CDR3, is ETGVTQSPTHLIKTRGQQVTLRCSSQSGHNTVSWYQQALGQGPQFIFQYYREEENGRGNFPPRFSGLQFPNYSSELNVNALELDDSALYLCASSWDTRSKDSPLHFGNGTRLTVT.

The CDR3 region has the DNA TGTGCCAGCAGCGCCTACACTAGCGGGGGGGGAGAGACCCAGTACTTC. Translation: CASSAYTSGGGETQYF. V is TRBV7-7 and J is TRBJ2-5; 13 nucleotides align to TRBD2. CDR3 size: 16 residues. V shed 5 bases and J 4 bases; nucleotides not matched to a gene: 7. Germline loops: CDR1 SSHAT, CDR2 FNYEAQ (reference sequence).

The V gene is TRBV30, the J gene TRBJ2-1, with D perhaps matching TRBD2 (5 bases). V was pared by 8 bases and J by 0 bases, with 14 bases between. Germline V gene data show CDR1 as GTSNPN and CDR2 as SVGIG (reference sequence). This CDR3 has 14 amino acids. In DNA, the CDR3 is TGTGCCCGGGCGGTGGGGAGCTCCTACAATGAGCAGTTCTTC. Translation: CARAVGSSYNEQFF.

This rearrangement joins TRBV29-1 to TRBJ2-7, with 14 nucleotides matching TRBD2. This CDR3 has 15 residues. CDR1 and CDR2 (germline): SQVTM, ANQGSEA. V was clipped by 7 bases and J by 5 bases; unmatched bases: 10. The CDR3 DNA reads as TGCAGCGGATCCGGGACTAGCGGGAGTGTGGACGAGCAGTACTTC. Translated, it gives CSGSGTSGSVDEQYF.

This rearrangement joins TRBV5-4 to TRBJ2-1; the match to TRBD2 covers 10 bases. With V trimmed by 0 bases and J by 1 base, 1 base remained unmatched. The CDR3 totals 16 residues. Germline assignment: CDR1 SGHNT and CDR2 YYREEE (reference sequence). The CDR3 DNA is TGTGCCAGCAGCTTGGTTAGCGGGGGGTCCTACAATGAGCAGTTCTTC. This translates into CASSLVSGGSYNEQFF.

The CDR3 region has the DNA TGTGCCAGCAGTTCCTTACCCCGACAGGGGTGGGGAGGGTATGGCTACACCTTC. It encodes CASSSLPRQGWGGYGYTF. V usage is TRBV27 and J usage is TRBJ1-2, with 8 positions matching TRBD1. V dropped 4 bases and J dropped 5; count of bases not matched to a gene: 18. This CDR3 spans 18 amino acids. Per the germline V gene, CDR1 is MNHEY and CDR2 is SMNVEV (reference sequence).

This clone has a single count. Other DNA sequences of this sample code for an identical CDR3. The CDR3 is CASSVGLAGGQETQYF. The CDR3 DNA reads as TGTGCCAGCAGCGTAGGGTTAGCGGGGGGTCAAGAGACCCAGTACTTC. The rearrangement links TRBV9 to TRBJ2-5, with 10 bases matching TRBD2. The CDR3 length is 16 residues. With 0 bases clipped from V and 2 bases from J, the junction kept 4 bases outside the gene matches. Germline values: CDR1 SGDLS, CDR2 YYNGEE.

This clone has just a few counts. The rearrangement links TRBV7-9 to TRBJ2-7; possibly TRBD1 for D (5 bases). V lost 0 bases and J lost 4, with 16 bases in between. The CDR3 sequence is 16 residues long. Germline V gene sequence: CDR1 SEHNR, CDR2 FQNEAQ (reference sequence). CDR3 DNA sequence: TGTGCCAGCAGCTTAGCGCACACAGGCCCAGGATACGAGCAGTACTTC. Amino acid sequence: CASSLAHTGPGYEQYF.

J is TRBJ1-2 and V is TRBV4-2; D gene unclear. Germline V gene sequence: CDR1 LGHNA, CDR2 YNFKEQ. This CDR3 is 14 amino acids long. The V end was cut by 1 base, the J end by 3 bases, with 9 bases between. CDR3 protein: CASSQGGYDYGYTF. DNA of the CDR3: TGTGCCAGCAGCCAAGGAGGGTACGACTATGGCTACACCTTC.

This rearrangement joins TRBV13 to TRBJ2-7, with 9 positions matching TRBD2. Germline CDR1 and CDR2: PRHDT and FYEKMQ (reference sequence). Losses at the gene ends were 2 bases for V and 7 bases for J; bases not matched to a gene: 12. This CDR3 contains 16 residues. CDR3 protein: CASSLIRGREGGEQYF. The CDR3 nucleotides read TGTGCCAGCAGCTTAATCCGAGGGCGGGAGGGAGGGGAGCAGTACTTC.

This sequence joins TRBV5-1 and TRBJ2-1, with 7 bases aligning to TRBD1. Germline loops: CDR1 SGHRS, CDR2 YFSETQ. This CDR3 is 14 amino acids long. V trimming: 0 bases; J trimming: 5 bases; junction bases outside the gene matches: 2. The CDR3 region is CASSLGQGDNEQFF. The CDR3 nucleotides are TGCGCCAGCAGCTTGGGACAGGGTGACAATGAGCAGTTCTTC.

CDR3 in DNA: TGTGCCAGCAGCGGCATTTCCGCGCGGGGGCATTCACCCCTCCACTTT. As protein: CASSGISARGHSPLHF. The V and J genes are TRBV5-4 and TRBJ1-6; D is perhaps TRBD1 (6 bases). The CDR3 runs to 16 residues. V was shortened by 4 bases and J by 8 bases, with 19 bases between the two germline ends. CDR1 and CDR2 from the germline V gene are SGHNT and YYREEE (reference sequence). Complete variable domain (other parts from reference TRBV5-4 and TRBJ1-6): ETGVTQSPTHLIKTRGQQVTLRCSSQSGHNTVSWYQQALGQGPQFIFQYYREEENGRGNFPPRFSGLQFPNYSSELNVNALELDDSALYLCASSGISARGHSPLHFGNGTRLTVT.

J is TRBJ2-7 and V is TRBV5-1, with a possible D match to TRBD1 (7 bases). Germline V gene lookup returns CDR1 SGHRS and CDR2 YFSETQ. The CDR3 spans 16 residues. Trimming cost V 2 bases and J 3 bases, with 18 bases left between them. The CDR3 DNA reads TGCGCCAGCAGCTTACAGGGCGGGGACAGACTCTACGAGCAGTACTTC. Translated, it gives CASSLQGGDRLYEQYF.

The chain has TRBV6-5 and TRBJ2-5; D is possibly TRBD2 (6 bases). With 5 bases removed from V and 5 bases from J, the gap between germline ends came to 9 bases. The CDR3 is made up of 12 amino acids. Germline V gene data show CDR1 as MNHEY and CDR2 as SVGAGI. The CDR3 loop is CASSDAGETQYF. The CDR3 DNA follows: TGTGCCAGCAGTGATGCGGGGGAGACCCAGTACTTC.

The DNA for the CDR3 is TGCGCCAGCAGCCCCCCAGCGGGGGCACCTGGGGCCAACGTCCTGACTTTC. It yields the protein CASSPPAGAPGANVLTF. The V call is TRBV4-1, the J call TRBJ2-6; 8 bases are shared with TRBD2. This CDR3 has 17 amino acids. V shed 4 bases, J shed 2 bases, and the junction held 7 bases outside the gene matches. Germline values: CDR1 MGHRA, CDR2 YSYEKL.

Written as DNA, the CDR3 is TGTGCCAGCAGTGAAGCCCAGACAGGGGGGACTTCAGAGACCCAGTACTTC. Amino acid sequence: CASSEAQTGGTSETQYF. This rearrangement joins TRBV2 to TRBJ2-5; 9 bases agree with TRBD1. The CDR3 totals 17 residues. Germline-derived CDR1 and CDR2 are SNHLY and FYNNEI. J gave up 4 bases and V 0 bases, and 9 bases lay outside the gene matches.

The chain links TRBV19 to TRBJ2-1; 8 bases match TRBD1. This CDR3 is 18 amino acids long. Germline lookup yields CDR1 LNHDA and CDR2 SQIVND (reference sequence). Losses at the gene ends were 9 bases for V and 2 bases for J; bases not matched to a gene: 18. The CDR3 spells CASAGDGANRGAYNEQFF. The CDR3 DNA reads as TGTGCCAGCGCAGGGGATGGGGCCAACAGGGGGGCCTACAATGAGCAGTTCTTC.

In the case of this clone: Germline is not matched at one junction end, which may reflect a read error. The rearrangement uses TRBV9 and TRBJ2-1; TRBD1 matches 7 bases. In germline, CDR1 is SGDLS, CDR2 YYNGEE. The CDR3 has 13 residues. CDR3 protein: CVSSARDSGEQFF. The DNA for the CDR3 is TGTGTCAGCAGCGCCCGGGACAGTGGGGAGCAGTTCTTC.

The chain has TRBV4-1 and TRBJ1-1, with D possibly being TRBD1 (5 bases). CDR3 length: 15 amino acids. Between the trimmed V and J ends, which lost 0 bases and 4 bases, there was a span of 12 bases. Germline CDR1 reads MGHRA; CDR2 reads YSYEKL. The CDR3 loop reads CASSQEPGIGTEAFF. The CDR3 region has the DNA TGCGCCAGCAGCCAAGAACCAGGGATAGGCACTGAAGCTTTCTTT.

V and J are TRBV5-1 and TRBJ2-5; 9 bases fit TRBD2. V gave up 4 bases and J gave up 4 bases; unmatched junction bases: 8. This CDR3 contains 15 residues. Germline loops: CDR1 SGHRS, CDR2 YFSETQ. The CDR3 sequence is CASSITGTSTETQYF. As DNA, the CDR3 is TGCGCCAGCAGCATAACCGGGACTAGCACAGAGACCCAGTACTTC.

This chain connects TRBV27 to TRBJ1-2, with D uncertain. Germline V gives CDR1 MNHEY, CDR2 SMNVEV (reference sequence). The CDR3 is 15 residues long. V was cut by 3 bases and J by 4 bases, with 15 bases left in between. The CDR3 reads CASSFDSPPVYGYTF. In DNA, the CDR3 is TGTGCCAGCAGTTTCGATAGCCCTCCCGTCTATGGCTACACCTTC.